This TCR beta chain was obtained from a study of a mutant IDH1 vaccine in newly diagnosed glioma. Overall study context: Earlier therapy was either radiotherapy, temozolomide, or both, and most got both.

Time point indicated: week 11, during vaccination. Each vaccine dose was 300 ug of mutant IDH1 20-mer peptide, with topical imiquimod. As concerns this clone: Its specificity is unknown.

Some clones are missing from TCRdb's copy, which holds only in-frame ones; the method was immunoSEQ multiplex PCR. The table has tens of thousands of clones, about 81% seen once. Germline V lookup: CDR1 SGHTA, CDR2 FQGTGA. The ends were cut back, 5 bases at V and 0 bases at J, with 9 bases in the middle. The CDR3 has 14 residues. The rearrangement uses TRBV7-3 and TRBJ2-3; D not resolved. The sequenced sample was PBMCs, obtained from a glioma patient whose treatment included an IDH1 peptide vaccine. This TCR was sampled from a woman aged 45-60 years with glioma. The CDR3 nucleotides read TGTGCCAGCAGCCCGTCGTCTAGCACAGATACGCAGTATTTT. Protein product: CASSPSSSTDTQYF. The complete variable domain, with remaining parts taken from reference TRBV7-3 and TRBJ2-3, reads GAGVSQTPSNKVTEKGKYVELRCDPISGHTALYWYRQSLGQGPEFLIYFQGTGAADDSGLPNDRFFAVRPEGSVSTLKIQRTERGDSAVYLCASSPSSSTDTQYFGPGTRLTVL.